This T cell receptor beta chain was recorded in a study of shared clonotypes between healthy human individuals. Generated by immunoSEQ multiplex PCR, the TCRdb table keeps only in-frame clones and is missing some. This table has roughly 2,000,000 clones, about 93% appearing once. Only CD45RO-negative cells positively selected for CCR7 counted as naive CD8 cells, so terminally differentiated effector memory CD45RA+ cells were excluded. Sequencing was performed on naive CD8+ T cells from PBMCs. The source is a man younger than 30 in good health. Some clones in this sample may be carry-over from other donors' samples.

Here the CDR3 DNA reads TGTGCCAGCAGCGTAGGAGGACAGACTAATGAAAAACTGTTTTTT. Amino acids: CASSVGGQTNEKLFF. The rearrangement joins TRBV9 to TRBJ1-4; possible D gene TRBD1, 6 bases. Germline CDR1 reads SGDLS; CDR2 reads YYNGEE. The CDR3 covers 15 residues. V gave up 0 bases and J gave up 2 bases, with 8 bases separating them. Drawing the rest from reference TRBV9 and TRBJ1-4, the complete variable domain is DSGVTQTPKHLITATGQRVTLRCSPRSGDLSVYWYQQSLDQGLQFLIQYYNGEERAKGNILERFSAQQFPDLHSELNLSSLELGDSALYFCASSVGGQTNEKLFFGSGTQLSVL.